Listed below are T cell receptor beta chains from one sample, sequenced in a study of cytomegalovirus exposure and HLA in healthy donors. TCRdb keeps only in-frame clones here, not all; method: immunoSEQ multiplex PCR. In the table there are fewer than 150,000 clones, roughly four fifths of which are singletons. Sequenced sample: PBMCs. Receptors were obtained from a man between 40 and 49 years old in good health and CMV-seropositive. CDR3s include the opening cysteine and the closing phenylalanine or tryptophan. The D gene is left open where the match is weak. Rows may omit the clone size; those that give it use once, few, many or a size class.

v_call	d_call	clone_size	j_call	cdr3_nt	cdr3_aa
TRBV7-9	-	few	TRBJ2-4	TGTGCCAGCAGCTTGAGCCTTCTAGCCAAAAACATTCAGTACTTC	CASSLSLLAKNIQYF
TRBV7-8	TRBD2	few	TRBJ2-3	TGTGCCAGCAGCATTCTAGCGGGGGGGACAACAGATACGCAGTATTTT	CASSILAGGTTDTQYF
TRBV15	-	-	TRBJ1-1	TGTGCCACCAGCAGAGGAGGGTACACTGAAGCTTTCTTT	CATSRGGYTEAFF
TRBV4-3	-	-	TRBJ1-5	TGCGCCAGCAGCCAAGATCCAGGCTTTTCTGGTCAGCCCCAGCATTTT	CASSQDPGFSGQPQHF
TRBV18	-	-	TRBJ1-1	TGTGCCAGCTCACCTGTGGCTTTGGGCGACACTGAAGCTTTCTTT	CASSPVALGDTEAFF
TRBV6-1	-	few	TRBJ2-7	TGTGCCAGCAGAGGGGCGCCGACGTTCTACGAGCAGTACTTC	CASRGAPTFYEQYF
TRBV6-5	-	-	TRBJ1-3	TGTGCCAGCAGTTACTCGAGCCAAGCCTCTGGAAACACCATATATTTT	CASSYSSQASGNTIYF
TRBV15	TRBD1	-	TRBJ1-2	TGTGCCACCAGCAGAGATCGGACAGGGGGGGGAGGCTACACCTTC	CATSRDRTGGGGYTF
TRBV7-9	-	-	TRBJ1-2	TGTGCCAGCAACCGGGGGATTAATAACTATGGCTACACCTTC	CASNRGINNYGYTF
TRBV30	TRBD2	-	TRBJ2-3	TGTGCCTGGAATGAGGGACTAGCGAGCACAGATACGCAGTATTTT	CAWNEGLASTDTQYF
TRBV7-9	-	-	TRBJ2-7	TGTGCCAGCAGCCAAGGTGGCAGGGCAACCTACGAGCAGTACTTC	CASSQGGRATYEQYF
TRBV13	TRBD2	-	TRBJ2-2	TGTGCCAGCAGCTTTGGACTAGCGGGAGTGGTCGGGGAGCTGTTTTTT	CASSFGLAGVVGELFF
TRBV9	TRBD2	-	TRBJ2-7	TGTGCCAGCAGCGTAGCCCCCCCGACTAGCGGGAGTAGTGAGCAGTACTTC	CASSVAPPTSGSSEQYF
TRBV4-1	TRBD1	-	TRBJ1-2	TGCGCCAGCAGCCAGGAACCGGGACAGGGCTATGGCTACACCTTC	CASSQEPGQGYGYTF
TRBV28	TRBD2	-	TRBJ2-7	TGTGCCAGCAGTATACTAGCGGGGGTCCCCTACGAGCAGTACTTC	CASSILAGVPYEQYF
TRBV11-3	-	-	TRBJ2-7	TGTGCCAGCAGCCCACAGGGAAAATCCTACGAGCAGTACTTC	CASSPQGKSYEQYF
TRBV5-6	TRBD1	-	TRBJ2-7	TGTGCCAGCAGCTTGGCCGGAATACTCAGGGGGCTCAGCTCCTACGAGCAGTACTTC	CASSLAGILRGLSSYEQYF
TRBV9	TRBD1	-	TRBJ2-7	TGTGCCAGCAGCTTTAAAGATGGACAGGGGCCGAGCTCCTACGAGCAGTACTTC	CASSFKDGQGPSSYEQYF
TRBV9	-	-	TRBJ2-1	TGTGCCAGCAGCGTAGGGGCAGGTTCCTACAATGAGCAGTTCTTC	CASSVGAGSYNEQFF
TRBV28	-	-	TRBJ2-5	TGTGCCAGCAGTTTACTAGCGACGGTGGAGACCCAGTACTTC	CASSLLATVETQYF
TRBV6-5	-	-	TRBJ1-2	TGTGCCAGCACCGGGGGCTATGGCTACACCTTC	CASTGGYGYTF
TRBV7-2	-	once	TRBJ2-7	TGTGCCAGCAGCCCCTCCCGTTACGAGCAGTACTTC	CASSPSRYEQYF
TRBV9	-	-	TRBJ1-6	TGTGCCAGCAGCCCCCTAGGAGAGACCTATAATTCACCCCTCCACTTT	CASSPLGETYNSPLHF
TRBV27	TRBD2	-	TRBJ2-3	TGTGCCAGCAGTACTAGCGGGAGGGTTGATACGCAGTATTTT	CASSTSGRVDTQYF
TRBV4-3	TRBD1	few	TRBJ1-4	TGCGCCAGCAGCCAAGACAGGGGGTCTGGTGAAAAACTGTTTTTT	CASSQDRGSGEKLFF
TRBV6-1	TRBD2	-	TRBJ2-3	TGTGCCAGCAGCGACACTAGCGGGGGTGCAGATACGCAGTATTTT	CASSDTSGGADTQYF
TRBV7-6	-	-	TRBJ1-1	TGTGCCAGCAGCTTAGTAGGGGGGGGCCAGCCTGAAGCTTTCTTT	CASSLVGGGQPEAFF
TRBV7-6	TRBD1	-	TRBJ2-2	TGTGCCAGCAGCTTAGAAGACAGGGTCCTCGGGGAGCTGTTTTTT	CASSLEDRVLGELFF
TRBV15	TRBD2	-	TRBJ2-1	TGTGCCACCAGCAGTAGACTAGCGGGGGACCATGAGCAGTTCTTC	CATSSRLAGDHEQFF
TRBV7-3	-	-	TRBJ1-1	TGTGCCAGCAGCTTAATGAGTAACACTGAAGCTTTCTTT	CASSLMSNTEAFF
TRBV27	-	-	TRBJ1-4	TGTGCCGGCAGGACAGTAGTTAATGAAAAACTGTTTTTT	CAGRTVVNEKLFF
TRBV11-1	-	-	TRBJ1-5	TGTGCCAGCAGCCCTACAGGGATCGCGGGTCAGCCCCAGCATTTT	CASSPTGIAGQPQHF
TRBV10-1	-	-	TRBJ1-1	TGCGCCAGCAGTGAGTGTGATACGGCCGGGAGCCCTTTCTTT	CASSECDTAGSPFF
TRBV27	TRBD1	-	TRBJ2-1	TGTGCCAGCAGTTACGGACAGGGGATGAATGAGCAGTTCTTC	CASSYGQGMNEQFF
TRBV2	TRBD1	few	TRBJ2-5	TGTGCCAGCATCTCTACGGGACAGTGGAAGTACTTC	CASISTGQWKYF
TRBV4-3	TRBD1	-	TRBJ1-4	TGCGCCAGCAGCCAAGATCGCTCAGGGGGTAATGAAAAACTGTTTTTT	CASSQDRSGGNEKLFF
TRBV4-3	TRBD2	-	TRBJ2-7	TGCGCCAGCAGCCAAGAAAGCCGCCCCGCGGGAGCCAAGGAGCAGTACTTC	CASSQESRPAGAKEQYF
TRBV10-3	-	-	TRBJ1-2	TGTGCCGCTGAGGCGGACAGTTTATATGGCTACACCTTC	CAAEADSLYGYTF
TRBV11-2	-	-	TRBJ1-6	TGTGCCAGCAGCTCGGACTCTAGTTGGTATAATTCACCCCTCCACTTT	CASSSDSSWYNSPLHF
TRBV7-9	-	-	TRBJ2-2	TGTGCTAGCAGCTTACGCGCGATGGGCGCCGGGGAGCTGTTTTTT	CASSLRAMGAGELFF
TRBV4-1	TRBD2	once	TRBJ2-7	TGCGCCAGCAGCCAAGTCCTTAGCGGGAGGCGGACCTACGAGCAGTACTTC	CASSQVLSGRRTYEQYF
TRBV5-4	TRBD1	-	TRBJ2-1	TGTGCCAGCACCCCCGGGACAGGACGTTACAATGAGCAGTTCTTC	CASTPGTGRYNEQFF
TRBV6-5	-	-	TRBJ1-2	TGTGCCAGCAGAACCTCTAGTAAGGGGGTCGAAGGCTACACCTTC	CASRTSSKGVEGYTF
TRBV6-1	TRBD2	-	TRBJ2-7	TGTGCCAGCAGTGAAGAAGGCGGGAGTCCCTACGAGCAGTACTTC	CASSEEGGSPYEQYF
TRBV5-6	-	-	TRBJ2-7	TGTGCCAGCACGCGACAGTCCTACGAGCAGTACTTC	CASTRQSYEQYF